This entry is about one TCR beta chain. What it recognizes is unknown. Trimming took 5 bases from V and 7 from J, leaving 12 bases between them. Germline assignment: CDR1 SGHNT and CDR2 YENEEA. This CDR3 contains 12 residues. The source of the sample is a study of STAT5B mutations in CD4+ large granular lymphocyte leukemia. The data were produced by immunoSEQ multiplex PCR, yet TCRdb's version contains in-frame clones alone and is incomplete. The sample consists of 31,000 or so clones, 70% to 85% of them appearing once. Regarding the study as a whole: Compared with healthy controls (2/35), patient top clones favored TRBV06 (8/27).

This TCR derives from a human donor in good health. The chain joins TRBV11-3 to TRBJ2-7; D gene ambiguous. The specimen sequenced was CD4+ T cells from blood buffy coats. The CDR3, as DNA: TGTGCCAGCAGCCCCCGGAGCGCTGAGCAGTACTTC. Translation gives CASSPRSAEQYF.